This TCR beta chain was sequenced for a study of HIV-infected patients and healthy controls. V shed 5 bases and J shed 3 bases, with 9 bases lying between them. The CDR3 loop spans 13 amino acids. TCRdb recomputed calls from the 5' RACE reads with MiXCR, one row per CDR3 protein. In the table there are around 58,000 distinct CDR3 sequences, 15% to 20% of which are singletons. The specimen sequenced was CD4+ T cells from blood. The receptor's source is a human donor in good health. The chain couples TRBV12-3 or TRBV12-4 to TRBJ2-3; no clear D gene. CDR3: CASSPPRTDTQYF. In nucleotides, the CDR3 is TGTGCCAGCAGTCCACCGAGGACAGATACGCAGTATTTT.